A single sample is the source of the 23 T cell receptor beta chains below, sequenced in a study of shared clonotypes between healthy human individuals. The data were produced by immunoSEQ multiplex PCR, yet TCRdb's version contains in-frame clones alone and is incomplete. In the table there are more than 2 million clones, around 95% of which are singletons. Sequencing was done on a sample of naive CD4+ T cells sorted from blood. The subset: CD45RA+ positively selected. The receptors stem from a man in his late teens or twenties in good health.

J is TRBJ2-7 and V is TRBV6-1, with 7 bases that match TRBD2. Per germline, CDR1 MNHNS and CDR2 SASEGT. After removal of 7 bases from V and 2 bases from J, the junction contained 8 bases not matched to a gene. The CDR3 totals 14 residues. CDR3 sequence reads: CASTPDSGPYEQYF. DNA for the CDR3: TGTGCCAGCACCCCGGATAGCGGGCCCTACGAGCAGTACTTC.

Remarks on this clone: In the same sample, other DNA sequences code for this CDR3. The CDR3 sequence is CAWRTGARGGGYTF. The CDR3 DNA reads as TGTGCCTGGAGGACAGGGGCCCGGGGAGGTGGCTACACCTTC. The gene calls are TRBV30 and TRBJ1-2; 8 bases are a match to TRBD1. Germline CDR1 GTSNPN, CDR2 SVGIG (reference sequence). The ends lost 3 bases at V and 7 bases at J; junction bases unmatched: 10. This CDR3 is 14 amino acids long.

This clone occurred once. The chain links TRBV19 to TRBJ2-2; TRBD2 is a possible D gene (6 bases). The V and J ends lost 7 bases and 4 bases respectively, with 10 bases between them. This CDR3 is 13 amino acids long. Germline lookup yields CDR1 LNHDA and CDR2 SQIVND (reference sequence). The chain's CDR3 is CASKTGGTGELFF. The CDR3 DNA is TGTGCCAGTAAGACCGGGGGCACCGGGGAGCTGTTTTTT.

The DNA for the CDR3 is TGTGCCAGCAGTTACATTGGAGGGGCCGGAAACACCATATATTTT. The encoded protein is CASSYIGGAGNTIYF. The chain uses TRBV6-5 and TRBJ1-3; TRBD1 might be the D (5 bases). V was shortened by 2 bases and J by 4 bases, with 12 bases between the two germline ends. Per the germline V gene, CDR1 is MNHEY and CDR2 is SVGAGI. The length of the CDR3 is 15 residues.

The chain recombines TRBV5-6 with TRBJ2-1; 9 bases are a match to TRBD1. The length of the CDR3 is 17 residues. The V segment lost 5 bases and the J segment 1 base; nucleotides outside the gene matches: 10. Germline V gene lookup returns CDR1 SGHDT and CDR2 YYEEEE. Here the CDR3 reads CASRLPGQGKSYNEQFF. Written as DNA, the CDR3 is TGTGCCAGCAGACTACCGGGACAGGGTAAATCCTACAATGAGCAGTTCTTC.

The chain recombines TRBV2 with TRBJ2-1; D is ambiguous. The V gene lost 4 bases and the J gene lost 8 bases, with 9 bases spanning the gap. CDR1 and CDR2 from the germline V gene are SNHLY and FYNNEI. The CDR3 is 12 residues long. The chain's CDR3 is CASSGPYDEQFF. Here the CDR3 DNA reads TGTGCCAGCAGTGGCCCTTACGATGAGCAGTTCTTC.

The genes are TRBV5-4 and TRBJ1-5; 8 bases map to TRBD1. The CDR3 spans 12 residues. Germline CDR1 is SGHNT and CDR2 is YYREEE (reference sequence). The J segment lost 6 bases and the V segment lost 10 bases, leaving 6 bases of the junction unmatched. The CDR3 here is CALDRGSQPQHF. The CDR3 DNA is TGTGCCCTCGACAGGGGCAGTCAGCCCCAGCATTTT.

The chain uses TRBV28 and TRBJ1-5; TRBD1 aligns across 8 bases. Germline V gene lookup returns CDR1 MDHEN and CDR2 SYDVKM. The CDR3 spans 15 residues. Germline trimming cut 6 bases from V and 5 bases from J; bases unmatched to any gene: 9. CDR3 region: CASSEGQGGYQPQHF. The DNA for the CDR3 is TGTGCCAGCAGCGAAGGACAGGGAGGATATCAGCCCCAGCATTTT. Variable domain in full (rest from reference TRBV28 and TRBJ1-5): DVKVTQSSRYLVKRTGEKVFLECVQDMDHENMFWYRQDPGLGLRLIYFSYDVKMKEKGDIPEGYSVSREKKERFSLILESASTNQTSMYLCASSEGQGGYQPQHFGDGTRLSIL.

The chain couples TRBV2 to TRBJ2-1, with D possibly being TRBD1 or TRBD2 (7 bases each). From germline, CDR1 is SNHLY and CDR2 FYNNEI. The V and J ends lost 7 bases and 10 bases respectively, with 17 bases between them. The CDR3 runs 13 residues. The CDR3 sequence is CASKDREGREQFF. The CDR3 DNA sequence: TGTGCCAGCAAAGACAGGGAGGGACGAGAGCAGTTCTTC.

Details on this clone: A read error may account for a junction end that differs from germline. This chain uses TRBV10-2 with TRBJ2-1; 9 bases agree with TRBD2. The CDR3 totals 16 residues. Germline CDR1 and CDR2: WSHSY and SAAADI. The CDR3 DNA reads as TGCGCCAGCAGTGAGAGAGCGGGAGGACTCTACACTGAGCAGTTCTTC. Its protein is CASSERAGGLYTEQFF.

CDR3 DNA sequence: TGTGCCAGCTCACGGGGGAATCAGCCCCAGCATTTT. Protein: CASSRGNQPQHF. This chain joins TRBV18 and TRBJ1-5, with TRBD1 as a possible D gene (5 bases). Germline values: CDR1 KGHSH, CDR2 LQKENI. The CDR3 length is 12 residues. Trimming removed 4 bases at V and 4 bases at J, with 5 bases between. Complete variable domain (other parts from reference TRBV18 and TRBJ1-5): NAGVMQNPRHLVRRRGQEARLRCSPMKGHSHVYWYRQLPEEGLKFMVYLQKENIIDESGMPKERFSAEFPKEGPSILRIQQVVRGDSAAYFCASSRGNQPQHFGDGTRLSIL.

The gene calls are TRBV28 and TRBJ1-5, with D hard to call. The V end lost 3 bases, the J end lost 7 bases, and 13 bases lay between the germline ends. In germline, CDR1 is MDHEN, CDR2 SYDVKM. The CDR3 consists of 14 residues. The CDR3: CASSFSQGQQPQHF. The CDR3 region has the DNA TGTGCCAGCAGTTTTTCCCAAGGGCAACAGCCCCAGCATTTT.

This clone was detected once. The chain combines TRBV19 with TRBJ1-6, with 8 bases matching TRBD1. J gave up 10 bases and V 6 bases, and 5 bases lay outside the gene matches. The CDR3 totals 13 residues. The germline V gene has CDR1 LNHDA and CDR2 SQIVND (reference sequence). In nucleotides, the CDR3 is TGTGCCAGTAGCCAGACAGGGGTGTCACCCCTCCACTTT. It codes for CASSQTGVSPLHF.

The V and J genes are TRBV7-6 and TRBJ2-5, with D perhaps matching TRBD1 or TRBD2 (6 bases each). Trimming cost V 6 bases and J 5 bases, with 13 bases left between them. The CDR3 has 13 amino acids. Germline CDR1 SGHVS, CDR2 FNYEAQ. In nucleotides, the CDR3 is TGTGCCAGCAGAAGGGGGGCCGGGGAGACCCAGTACTTC. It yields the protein CASRRGAGETQYF.

The CDR3 region has the DNA TGTGCCAGCAGCGTAGCGGGGGCCTCCTACAATGAGCAGTTCTTC. Amino acid sequence: CASSVAGASYNEQFF. This sequence joins TRBV5-4 and TRBJ2-1, with TRBD2 matching 9 bases. The V segment lost 4 bases and the J segment 0 bases; nucleotides outside the gene matches: 2. The CDR3 spans 15 residues. The germline V gene has CDR1 SGHNT and CDR2 YYREEE (reference sequence).

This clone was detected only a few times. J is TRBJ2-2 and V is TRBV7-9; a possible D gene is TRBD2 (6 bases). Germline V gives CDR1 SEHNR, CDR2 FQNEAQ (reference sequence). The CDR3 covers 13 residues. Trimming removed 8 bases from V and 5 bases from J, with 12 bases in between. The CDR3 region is CASSEAGTGELFF. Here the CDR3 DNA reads TGTGCCAGCTCGGAGGCGGGAACCGGGGAGCTGTTTTTT.

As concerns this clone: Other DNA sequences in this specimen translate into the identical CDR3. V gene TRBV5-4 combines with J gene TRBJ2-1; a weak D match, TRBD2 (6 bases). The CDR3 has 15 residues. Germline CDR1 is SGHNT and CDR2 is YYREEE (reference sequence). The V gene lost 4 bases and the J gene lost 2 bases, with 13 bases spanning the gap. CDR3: CASSLTSGAYNEQFF. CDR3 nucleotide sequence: TGTGCCAGCAGCCTGACTAGTGGGGCCTACAATGAGCAGTTCTTC.

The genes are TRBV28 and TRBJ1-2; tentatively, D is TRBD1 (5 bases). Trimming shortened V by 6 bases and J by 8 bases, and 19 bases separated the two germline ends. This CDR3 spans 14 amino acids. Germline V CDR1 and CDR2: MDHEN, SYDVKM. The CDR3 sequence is CASSRRDPYGGYTF. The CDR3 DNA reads TGTGCCAGCAGCCGCAGGGATCCCTATGGCGGCTACACCTTC.

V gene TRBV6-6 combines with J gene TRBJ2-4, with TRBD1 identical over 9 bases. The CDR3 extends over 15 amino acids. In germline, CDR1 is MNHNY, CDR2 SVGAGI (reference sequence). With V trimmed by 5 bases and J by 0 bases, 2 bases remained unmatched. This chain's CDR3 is CASSTGGAAKNIQYF. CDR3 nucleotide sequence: TGTGCCAGCAGTACAGGGGGCGCAGCCAAAAACATTCAGTACTTC.

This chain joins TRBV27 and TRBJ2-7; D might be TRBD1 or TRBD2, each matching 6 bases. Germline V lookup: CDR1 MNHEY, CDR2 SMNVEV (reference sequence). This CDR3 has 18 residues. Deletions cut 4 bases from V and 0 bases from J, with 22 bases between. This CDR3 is CASSSSPRGSGLSYEQYF. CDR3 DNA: TGTGCCAGCAGTTCCTCCCCCAGGGGTAGCGGTCTCTCCTACGAGCAGTACTTC.

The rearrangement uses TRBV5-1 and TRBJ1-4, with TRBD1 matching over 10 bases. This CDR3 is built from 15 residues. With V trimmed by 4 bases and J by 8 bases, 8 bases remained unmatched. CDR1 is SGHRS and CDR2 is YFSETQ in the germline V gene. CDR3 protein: CASSTRQGAEEKLFF. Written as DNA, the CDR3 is TGCGCCAGCAGCACGCGACAGGGGGCGGAGGAAAAACTGTTTTTT.

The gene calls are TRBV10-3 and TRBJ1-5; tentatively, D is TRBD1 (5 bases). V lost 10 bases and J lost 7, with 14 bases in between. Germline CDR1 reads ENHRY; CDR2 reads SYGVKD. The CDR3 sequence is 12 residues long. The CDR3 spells CATTGGDQPQHF. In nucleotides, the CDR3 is TGTGCCACCACTGGGGGAGACCAGCCCCAGCATTTT.

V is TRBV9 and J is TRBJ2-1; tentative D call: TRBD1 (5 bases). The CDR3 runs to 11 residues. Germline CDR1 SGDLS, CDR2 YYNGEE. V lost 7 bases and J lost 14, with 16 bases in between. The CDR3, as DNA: TGTGCCAGCCCCCCCAGGGTGGTGGAGTTCTTC. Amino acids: CASPPRVVEFF. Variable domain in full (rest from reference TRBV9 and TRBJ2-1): DSGVTQTPKHLITATGQRVTLRCSPRSGDLSVYWYQQSLDQGLQFLIQYYNGEERAKGNILERFSAQQFPDLHSELNLSSLELGDSALYFCASPPRVVEFFGPGTRLTVL.